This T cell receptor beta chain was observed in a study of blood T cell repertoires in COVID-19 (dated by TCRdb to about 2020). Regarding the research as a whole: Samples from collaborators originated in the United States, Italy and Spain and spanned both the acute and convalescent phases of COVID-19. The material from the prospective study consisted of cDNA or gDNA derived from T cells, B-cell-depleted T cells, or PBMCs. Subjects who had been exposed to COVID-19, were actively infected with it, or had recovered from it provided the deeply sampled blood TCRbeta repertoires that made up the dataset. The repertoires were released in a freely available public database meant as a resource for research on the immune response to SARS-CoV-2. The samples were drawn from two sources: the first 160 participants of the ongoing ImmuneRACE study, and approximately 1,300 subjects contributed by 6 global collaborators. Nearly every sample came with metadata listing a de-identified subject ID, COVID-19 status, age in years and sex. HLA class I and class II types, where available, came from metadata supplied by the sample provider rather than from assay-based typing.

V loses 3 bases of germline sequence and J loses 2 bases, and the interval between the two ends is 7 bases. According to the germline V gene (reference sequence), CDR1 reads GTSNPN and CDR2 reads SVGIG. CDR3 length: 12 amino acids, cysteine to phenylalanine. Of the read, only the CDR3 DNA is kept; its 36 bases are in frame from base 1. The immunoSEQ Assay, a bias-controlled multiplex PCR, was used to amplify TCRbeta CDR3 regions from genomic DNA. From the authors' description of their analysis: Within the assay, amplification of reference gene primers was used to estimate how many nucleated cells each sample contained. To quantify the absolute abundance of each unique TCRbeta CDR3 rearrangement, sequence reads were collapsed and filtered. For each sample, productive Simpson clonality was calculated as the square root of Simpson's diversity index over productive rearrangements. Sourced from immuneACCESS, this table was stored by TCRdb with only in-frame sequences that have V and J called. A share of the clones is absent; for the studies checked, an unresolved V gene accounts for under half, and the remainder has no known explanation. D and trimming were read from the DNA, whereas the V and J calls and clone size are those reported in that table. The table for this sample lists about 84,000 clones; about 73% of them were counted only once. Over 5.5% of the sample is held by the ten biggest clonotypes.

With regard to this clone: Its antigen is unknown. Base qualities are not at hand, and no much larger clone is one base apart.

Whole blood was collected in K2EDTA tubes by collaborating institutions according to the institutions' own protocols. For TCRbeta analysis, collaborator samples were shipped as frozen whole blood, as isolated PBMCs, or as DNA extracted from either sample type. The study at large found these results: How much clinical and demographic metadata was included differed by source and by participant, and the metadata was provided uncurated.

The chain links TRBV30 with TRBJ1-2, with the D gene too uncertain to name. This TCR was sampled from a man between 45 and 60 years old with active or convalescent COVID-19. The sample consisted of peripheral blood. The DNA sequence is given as TGTGCCTGGAGAAAACAGAACTATGGCTACACCTTC. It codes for CAWRKQNYGYTF.